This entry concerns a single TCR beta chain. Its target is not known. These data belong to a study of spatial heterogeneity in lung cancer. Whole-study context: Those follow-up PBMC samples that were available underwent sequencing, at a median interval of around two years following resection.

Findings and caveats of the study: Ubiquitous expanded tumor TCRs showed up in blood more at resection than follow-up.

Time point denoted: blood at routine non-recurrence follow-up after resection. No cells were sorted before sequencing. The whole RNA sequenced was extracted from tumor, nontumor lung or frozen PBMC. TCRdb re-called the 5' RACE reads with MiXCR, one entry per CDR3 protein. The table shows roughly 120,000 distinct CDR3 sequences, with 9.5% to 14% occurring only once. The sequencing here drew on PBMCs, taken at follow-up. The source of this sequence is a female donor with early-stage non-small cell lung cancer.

In DNA form, the CDR3 reads TGTGCCAGCAGTTCCCGGGGTAGCGGGAGGGCGAACACCGGGGAGCTGTTTTTT. Translated, it gives CASSSRGSGRANTGELFF. The J gene is TRBJ2-2, the V gene TRBV28; TRBD2 matches at 11 bases. CDR3 length: 18 amino acids. The V gene end was trimmed by 4 bases and the J gene end by 0 bases; junction bases not matched to a gene: 7. Looked up from germline, CDR1 is MDHEN and CDR2 is SYDVKM.